Listed below are T cell receptor beta chains from one sample, sequenced in a study of blood T cells in healthy people across ages. TCRdb itself ran the 5' RACE reads through MiXCR, one entry per CDR3 protein. The table lists fewer than 1,000,000 distinct CDR3 sequences, 46% of them singletons. The sample comprised blood. These receptors were collected from a man aged 80 or over in good health. Each CDR3 is given with its conserved first and last residue. The order of the fields is clone size, J gene, D gene, V gene, CDR3 protein, CDR3 DNA. D genes are given only for firm matches. Clone size, where shown, is once, few, many, or a class for clones that have expanded.

abundance: -; j_gene: TRBJ2-4; d_gene: -; v_gene: TRBV20-1; CDR3aa: CSARGVVGIQYF; CDR3nt: TGCAGTGCTAGGGGGGTGGTGGGCATTCAGTACTTC
abundance: -; j_gene: TRBJ2-3; d_gene: -; v_gene: TRBV6-1; CDR3aa: CVLAEEGNIADTQYF; CDR3nt: TGTGTATTAGCGGAAGAGGGTAATATCGCAGATACGCAGTATTTT
abundance: many; j_gene: TRBJ2-7; d_gene: TRBD1; v_gene: TRBV7-2; CDR3aa: CASSTGGSYEQYF; CDR3nt: TGCGCCAGCAGCACAGGGGGATCCTACGAGCAGTACTTC
abundance: many; j_gene: TRBJ1-2; d_gene: -; v_gene: TRBV29-1; CDR3aa: CSVRYEAFYGYTF; CDR3nt: TGCAGCGTTCGCTACGAGGCCTTCTATGGCTACACCTTC
abundance: -; j_gene: TRBJ1-4; d_gene: -; v_gene: TRBV20-1; CDR3aa: CSARGGGGYEKLFF; CDR3nt: TGCAGTGCTAGAGGGGGGGGTGGCTATGAAAAACTGTTTTTT
abundance: -; j_gene: TRBJ2-7; d_gene: -; v_gene: TRBV6-2/TRBV6-3; CDR3aa: CASRGRIHEQYF; CDR3nt: TGTGCCAGCCGGGGACGAATCCACGAGCAGTACTTC
abundance: few; j_gene: TRBJ2-3; d_gene: -; v_gene: TRBV7-2; CDR3aa: CASSRRRQGRRLADTQYF; CDR3nt: TGTGCCAGCAGCCGACGGAGGCAGGGACGTAGATTAGCAGATACGCAGTATTTT
abundance: few; j_gene: TRBJ2-1; d_gene: -; v_gene: TRBV6-6; CDR3aa: CASSPLSSSYNEQFF; CDR3nt: TGTGCCAGCAGCCCCTTGAGTTCCTCCTACAATGAGCAGTTCTTC
abundance: -; j_gene: TRBJ2-3; d_gene: TRBD2; v_gene: TRBV20-1; CDR3aa: CSASTGLAGLRTDTQYF; CDR3nt: TGCAGTGCGTCCACGGGACTAGCGGGACTTCGCACAGATACGCAGTATTTT
abundance: few; j_gene: TRBJ1-4; d_gene: -; v_gene: TRBV25-1; CDR3aa: CASTNMGGKLFF; CDR3nt: TGTGCCAGCACGAATATGGGGGGAAAACTGTTTTTT
abundance: -; j_gene: TRBJ1-6; d_gene: TRBD1; v_gene: TRBV25-1; CDR3aa: CASSARTGASSPLHF; CDR3nt: TGTGCCAGCAGTGCCAGGACAGGGGCAAGTTCACCCCTCCACTTT
abundance: few; j_gene: TRBJ2-3; d_gene: TRBD2; v_gene: TRBV12-3/TRBV12-4; CDR3aa: CASSHSGVPDTQYF; CDR3nt: TGTGCCAGCAGTCACAGCGGGGTCCCAGATACGCAGTATTTT
abundance: -; j_gene: TRBJ2-5; d_gene: -; v_gene: TRBV6-5; CDR3aa: CASSYSGYQETQYF; CDR3nt: TGTGCCAGCAGTTACTCCGGGTACCAAGAGACCCAGTACTTC
abundance: few; j_gene: TRBJ2-5; d_gene: TRBD2; v_gene: TRBV7-9; CDR3aa: CASSSPAGGRQETQYF; CDR3nt: TGTGCCAGCAGCTCCCCAGCGGGAGGGCGGCAAGAGACCCAGTACTTC
abundance: few; j_gene: TRBJ2-1; d_gene: -; v_gene: TRBV6-1; CDR3aa: CASSAQRGLAEYNEQFF; CDR3nt: TGTGCCAGCAGTGCCCAGAGGGGGCTAGCGGAATACAATGAGCAGTTCTTC
abundance: few; j_gene: TRBJ2-7; d_gene: -; v_gene: TRBV25-1; CDR3aa: CASSGWGGDDEQYF; CDR3nt: TGTGCCAGCAGTGGATGGGGAGGTGACGACGAGCAGTACTTC
abundance: few; j_gene: TRBJ2-7; d_gene: TRBD2; v_gene: TRBV20-1; CDR3aa: CSARDGLAGPYEQYF; CDR3nt: TGCAGTGCTAGAGATGGACTAGCGGGGCCCTACGAGCAGTACTTC
abundance: many; j_gene: TRBJ2-1; d_gene: TRBD2; v_gene: TRBV5-1; CDR3aa: CASSLAGVPNEQFF; CDR3nt: TGCGCCAGCAGCTTAGCGGGAGTCCCCAATGAGCAGTTCTTC
abundance: -; j_gene: TRBJ2-1; d_gene: -; v_gene: TRBV30; CDR3aa: CAWRLGRTPGPDEQFF; CDR3nt: TGTGCCTGGAGGTTAGGCAGGACTCCCGGACCTGATGAGCAGTTCTTC
abundance: -; j_gene: TRBJ2-1; d_gene: -; v_gene: TRBV21-1; CDR3aa: CASSAPGTSRPSSYNEQFF; CDR3nt: TGTGCCAGCAGCGCCCCCGGGACTAGCCGTCCTAGCTCCTACAATGAGCAGTTCTTC
abundance: -; j_gene: TRBJ2-4; d_gene: -; v_gene: TRBV30; CDR3aa: CAWSVRGGNIQYF; CDR3nt: TGTGCCTGGAGTGTACGAGGTGGGAACATTCAGTACTTC
abundance: -; j_gene: TRBJ1-1; d_gene: TRBD1; v_gene: TRBV20-1; CDR3aa: CSASPGGGANTEAFF; CDR3nt: TGCAGTGCTAGCCCAGGGGGCGGGGCGAACACTGAAGCTTTCTTT